Each of the 18 T cell receptor beta chains below was sequenced from the same sample in a study of tumor and adjacent non-tumor tissue in lung cancer. Three rounds of nested PCR, following a modified ARM-PCR protocol, produced the TCRbeta library. MiXCR was run by TCRdb on the multiplex PCR reads, yielding one entry per CDR3 protein. The sample has tens of thousands of distinct CDR3 sequences; roughly two thirds are singletons. No cell sorting was done before RNA was extracted from the tissue. More than 3 cm separated this lung sample from the edge of the tumor. The sequenced material came from distant non-tumor lung tissue. Receptors originate from a man aged 65 to 79 with non-small cell lung cancer.

This chain uses TRBV24-1 with TRBJ2-1; 9 bases match TRBD1. Germline CDR1 and CDR2: KGHDR and SFDVKD. CDR3 length: 15 amino acids. With V trimmed by 4 bases and J by 6 bases, 6 bases remained unmatched. In DNA, the CDR3 is TGTGCCACCAGTGACCCCGGACAGGGGACCAATGAGCAGTTCTTC. Its protein is CATSDPGQGTNEQFF.

The V gene is TRBV20-1, the J gene TRBJ1-5; unclear D gene. Germline CDR1 is DFQATT and CDR2 is SNEGSKA (reference sequence). The CDR3 is 12 residues long. Deletions cut 7 bases from V and 3 bases from J, with 10 bases between. The CDR3, as DNA: TGCAGTGTTATACAGTACAATCAGCCCCAGCATTTT. It translates to CSVIQYNQPQHF.

Turning to this clonotype: This may arise from a read error, as a much more abundant clone is one base away. The CDR3 loop is CAIKSHPGRSMNTEAFF. As DNA, the CDR3 is TGTGCCATCAAGTCCCATCCGGGACGGAGTATGAACACTGAAGCTTTCTTT. The rearrangement joins TRBV10-3 to TRBJ1-1; possible D gene TRBD1, 5 bases. The CDR3 spans 17 residues. Germline lookup yields CDR1 ENHRY and CDR2 SYGVKD. The V end lost 7 bases, the J end lost 0 bases, and 21 bases lay between the germline ends.

This clonotype was found a few times. As the CDR3 is not closed by the conserved phenylalanine or tryptophan, this likely results from a read error. It is unclear where the CDR3 begins or ends on the DNA, so no DNA is shown, and the CDR3 is as TCRdb lists it. The gene calls are TRBV12-3 or TRBV12-4 and TRBJ2-2; the table gives TRBD1 as D, unverified against the DNA. From its first to its last residue, the CDR3 has 15 amino acids. The CDR3 here is CAGRSGTGTTGELFL.

The J gene is TRBJ2-5, the V gene TRBV28; D might be TRBD2 (6 bases). Germline loops: CDR1 MDHEN, CDR2 SYDVKM. V was pared by 8 bases and J by 5 bases, with 21 bases between. The CDR3 spans 15 residues. CDR3: CASGGTGASRETQYF. The CDR3 DNA follows: TGTGCCAGCGGGGGGACTGGGGCCAGTAGGGAGACCCAGTACTTC. Complete variable domain (other parts from reference TRBV28 and TRBJ2-5): DVKVTQSSRYLVKRTGEKVFLECVQDMDHENMFWYRQDPGLGLRLIYFSYDVKMKEKGDIPEGYSVSREKKERFSLILESASTNQTSMYLCASGGTGASRETQYFGPGTRLLVL.

This clonotype was picked up one time. The conserved phenylalanine or tryptophan normally closing the CDR3 is absent here, so this likely arose from a read error. This chain connects TRBV6-1 to TRBJ2-1; possibly TRBD2 for D (7 bases). V was clipped by 10 bases and J by 7 bases, with 20 bases between them. Germline V gene sequence: CDR1 MNHNS, CDR2 SASEGT. The CDR3 length is 14 residues. Here the CDR3 reads CAILGGGAGNEQFV. Here the CDR3 DNA reads TGTGCCATCCTCGGAGGGGGGGCTGGGAATGAGCAGTTCGTC.

A note on this clonotype: This sequence may be a read error, since a much larger clone differs from it by one base. The chain joins TRBV5-4 to TRBJ2-5; maybe TRBD2 (5 bases). The germline V and J ends were trimmed by 2 bases and 0 bases, with 8 bases remaining between them. Germline V gene data show CDR1 as SGHNT and CDR2 as YYREEE (reference sequence). The CDR3 sequence is 14 residues long. The CDR3 here is CASSFAGNQETQYF. The CDR3 nucleotides are TGTGCCAGCAGCTTTGCGGGCAACCAAGAGACCCAGTACTTC.

A remark on this clonotype: In this CDR3 the conserved last residue, phenylalanine or tryptophan, is missing, so a read error is likely. The DNA is omitted, as the CDR3 cannot be located on it reliably, and the CDR3 follows TCRdb's listing. The CDR3 sequence: CASSSWEGQETQYL. The rearrangement uses TRBV11-2 and TRBJ2-5; the D segment call TRBD2 is taken from the table without a DNA check. Ends included, the CDR3 has 14 residues. Germline-derived CDR1 and CDR2 are SGHAT and FQNNGV.

This clonotype was observed many times. V gene TRBV6-6 combines with J gene TRBJ1-1, with TRBD1 as a possible D gene (6 bases). Germline-derived CDR1 and CDR2 are MNHNY and SVGAGI (reference sequence). V was cut by 6 bases and J by 4 bases, with 12 bases left in between. The CDR3 loop spans 13 amino acids. The CDR3 DNA reads TGTGCCAGCAGCCGACAAGGGGGCACTGAAGCTTTCTTT. It specifies CASSRQGGTEAFF.

The chain carries TRBV24-1 and TRBJ2-3; 7 bases match TRBD1. CDR3 length: 15 residues. Germline loops: CDR1 KGHDR, CDR2 SFDVKD. J was trimmed by 2 bases and V by 5 bases; bases with no gene match: 6. The CDR3 spells CATSGGQAITDTQYF. The CDR3 DNA sequence: TGTGCCACCAGTGGTGGACAGGCCATCACAGATACGCAGTATTTT.

Of note for this clonotype: A single base separates this from a much larger clone, so it may be a read error. The chain employs TRBV5-6 and TRBJ2-2; 7 bases agree with TRBD2. This CDR3 region has 14 residues. Germline V gene data show CDR1 as SGHDT and CDR2 as YYEEEE. This CDR3 reads CTSREGILTGELFF. In DNA, the CDR3 is TGTACCAGCAGGGAGGGAATCCTCACCGGGGAGCTGTTTTTT.

This clonotype came up a few times. The chain carries TRBV7-9 and TRBJ2-7; 8 nucleotides align to TRBD1. J was trimmed by 4 bases and V by 5 bases; bases with no gene match: 7. CDR3 length equals 14 residues. CDR1 is SEHNR, CDR2 FQNEAQ, per germline (reference sequence). In DNA form, the CDR3 reads TGTGCCAGCAGCCAGGACAGGGATGGGTACGAGCAGTACTTC. Its protein product is CASSQDRDGYEQYF.

As for this clonotype: At one of its ends the junction is not consistent with the germline gene, which may arise from a read error. CDR3 in amino acids: CASSQEVARNTRDLFF. The CDR3 nucleotides are TGCGCCAGCAGCCAAGAGGTTGCGCGCAACACCAGGGACCTGTTTTTT. The rearrangement uses TRBV4-1 and TRBJ2-2; D possibly matches TRBD1 or TRBD2 (5 bases each). CDR1 is MGHRA and CDR2 is YSYEKL in the germline V gene. The length of the CDR3 is 16 residues.

This chain uses TRBV6-5 with TRBJ1-2; D is undetermined. Germline V gene sequence: CDR1 MNHEY, CDR2 SVGAGI. This CDR3 spans 14 amino acids. V lost 6 bases to trimming and J lost 6 bases, with 17 bases between them. The CDR3 bases are TGTGCCAGCAGCCTTTTGTACAGCCAGGATGGCTACACCTTC. It encodes CASSLLYSQDGYTF.

This clonotype is a singleton in its sample. This may come from a read error, since a much larger clone is one base off. The V and J genes are TRBV6-1 and TRBJ1-1; a weak D match, TRBD1 (6 bases). The V gene's germline CDR1 is MNHNS and CDR2 SASEGT. The CDR3 sequence is 18 residues long. CDR3 DNA: TGTGTCAGCAGTGAATCGGTCGGGGGGGCAACTCGGCCCACTGAAGCTTTCTTT. Translation gives CVSSESVGGATRPTEAFF.

This clonotype was counted only a few times. This could be a read error, since a much larger clone is one nucleotide away. V and J are TRBV6-5 and TRBJ2-7; D may correspond to TRBD1 or TRBD2 (7 bases each). V was cut by 2 bases and J by 6 bases, with 14 bases left in between. Germline lookup yields CDR1 MNHEY and CDR2 SVGAGI. The CDR3 sequence is 14 residues long. The CDR3 DNA follows: TGTGCCAGCAGTTACGGGGAGGGGGCTGTCGAGCAGTACTTC. Protein sequence: CASSYGEGAVEQYF.

For this clonotype: Without the conserved terminal phenylalanine or tryptophan, this CDR3 likely stems from a read error. The chain couples TRBV6-5 to TRBJ1-2; the D gene is possibly TRBD1 (6 bases). Germline CDR1 and CDR2: MNHEY and SVGAGI. The CDR3 extends over 15 amino acids. The CDR3 loop is CVSSIRGLINYGYTL. DNA of the CDR3: TGTGTCAGCAGTATCCGGGGGCTCATTAACTATGGCTACACCCTC.

The V and J genes are TRBV3-1 and TRBJ2-1; 9 bases match TRBD2. V dropped 4 bases and J dropped 15; count of bases not matched to a gene: 22. Germline V gives CDR1 LGHDT, CDR2 YNNKEL (reference sequence). CDR3 length: 17 amino acids. The CDR3 nucleotides are TGTGCCAGCAGCCTAAGAGGACCGACTCCAACTAGCGGGTTCCGGTTCTTC. Its translation is CASSLRGPTPTSGFRFF.